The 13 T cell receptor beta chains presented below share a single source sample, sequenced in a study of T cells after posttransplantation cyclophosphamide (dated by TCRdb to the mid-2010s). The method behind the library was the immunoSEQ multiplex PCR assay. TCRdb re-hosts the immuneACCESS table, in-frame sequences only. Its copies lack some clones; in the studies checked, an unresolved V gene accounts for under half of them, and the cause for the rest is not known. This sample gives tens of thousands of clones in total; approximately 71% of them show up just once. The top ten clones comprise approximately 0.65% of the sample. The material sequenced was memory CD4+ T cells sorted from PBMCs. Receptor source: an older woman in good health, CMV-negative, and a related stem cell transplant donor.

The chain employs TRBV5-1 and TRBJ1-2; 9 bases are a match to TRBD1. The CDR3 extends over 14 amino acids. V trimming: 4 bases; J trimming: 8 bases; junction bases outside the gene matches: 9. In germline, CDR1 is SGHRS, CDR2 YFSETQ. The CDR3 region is CASSPRTGDDGYTF. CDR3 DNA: TGCGCCAGCAGCCCGAGGACAGGGGATGACGGCTACACCTTC.

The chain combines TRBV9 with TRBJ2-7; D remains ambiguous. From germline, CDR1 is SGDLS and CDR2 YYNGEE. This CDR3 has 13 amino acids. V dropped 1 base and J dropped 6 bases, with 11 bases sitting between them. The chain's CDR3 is CASSVRSVGEQYF. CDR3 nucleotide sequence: TGTGCCAGCAGCGTACGAAGCGTGGGCGAGCAGTACTTC.

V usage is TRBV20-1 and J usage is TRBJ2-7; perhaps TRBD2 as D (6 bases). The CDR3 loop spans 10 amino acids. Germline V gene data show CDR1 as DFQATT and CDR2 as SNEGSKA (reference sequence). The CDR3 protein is CAGDFCEQYF. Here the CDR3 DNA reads TGCGCCGGGGACTTTTGCGAGCAGTACTTC.

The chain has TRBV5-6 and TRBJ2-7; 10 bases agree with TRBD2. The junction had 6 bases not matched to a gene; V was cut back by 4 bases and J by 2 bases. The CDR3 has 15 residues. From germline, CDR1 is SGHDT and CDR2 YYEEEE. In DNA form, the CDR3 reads TGTGCCAGCAGCGGAAAAGCGGGGGGGCCCTACGAGCAGTACTTC. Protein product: CASSGKAGGPYEQYF.

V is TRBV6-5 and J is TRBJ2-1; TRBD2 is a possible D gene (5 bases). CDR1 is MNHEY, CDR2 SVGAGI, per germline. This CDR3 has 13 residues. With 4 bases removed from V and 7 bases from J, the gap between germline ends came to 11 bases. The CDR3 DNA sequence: TGTGCCAGCAGTTCCTTACCGGGAAATGAGCAGTTCTTC. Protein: CASSSLPGNEQFF.

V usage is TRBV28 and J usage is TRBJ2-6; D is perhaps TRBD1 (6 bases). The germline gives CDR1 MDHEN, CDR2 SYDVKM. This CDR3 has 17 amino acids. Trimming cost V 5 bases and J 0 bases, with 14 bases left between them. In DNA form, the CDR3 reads TGTGCCAGCAGTCAAAACGTAGGGGGCTCTGGGGCCAACGTCCTGACTTTC. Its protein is CASSQNVGGSGANVLTF.

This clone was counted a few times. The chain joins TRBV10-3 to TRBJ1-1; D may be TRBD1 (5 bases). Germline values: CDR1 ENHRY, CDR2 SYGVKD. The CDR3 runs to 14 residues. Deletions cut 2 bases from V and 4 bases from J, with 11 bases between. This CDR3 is CAISEHQGSTEAFF. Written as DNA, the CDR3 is TGTGCCATCAGTGAGCACCAGGGTAGCACTGAAGCTTTCTTT.

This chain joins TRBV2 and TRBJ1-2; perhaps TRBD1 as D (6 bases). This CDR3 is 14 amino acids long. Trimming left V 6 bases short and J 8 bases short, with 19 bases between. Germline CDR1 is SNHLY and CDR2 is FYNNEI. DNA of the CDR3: TGTGCCAGCAGGGGCGGGGGCCAGGGGAGAGGCTACACCTTC. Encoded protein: CASRGGGQGRGYTF.

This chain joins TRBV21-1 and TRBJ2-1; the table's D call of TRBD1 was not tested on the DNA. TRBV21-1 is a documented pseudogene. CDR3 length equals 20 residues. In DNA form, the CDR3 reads TGTGCCAGCAGCAAAGAGTATGGGACAGATACTCCCATCTCCTACAATGAGCAGTTCTTC. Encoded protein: CASSKEYGTDTPISYNEQFF.

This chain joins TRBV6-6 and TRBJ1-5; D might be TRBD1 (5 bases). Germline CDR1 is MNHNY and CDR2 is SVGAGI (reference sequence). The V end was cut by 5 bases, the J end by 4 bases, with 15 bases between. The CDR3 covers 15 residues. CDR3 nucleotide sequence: TGTGCCAGCAGTCTTCAGGGTTTCGCTAATCAGCCCCAGCATTTT. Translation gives CASSLQGFANQPQHF.

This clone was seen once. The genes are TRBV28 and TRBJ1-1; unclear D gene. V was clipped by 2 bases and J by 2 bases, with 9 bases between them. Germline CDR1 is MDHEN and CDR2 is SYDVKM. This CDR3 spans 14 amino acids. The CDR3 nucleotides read TGTGCCAGCAGTTTAGTATCAGTCAACACTGAAGCTTTCTTT. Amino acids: CASSLVSVNTEAFF.

CDR3 residues: CASSISPRQGRAIDQPQHF. The CDR3 DNA reads TGTGCCAGTAGTATTTCCCCGCGACAGGGGAGAGCTATCGATCAGCCCCAGCATTTT. This rearrangement joins TRBV19 to TRBJ1-5; 8 bases match TRBD1. The V segment lost 3 bases and the J segment 5 bases; nucleotides outside the gene matches: 18. From germline, CDR1 is LNHDA and CDR2 SQIVND (reference sequence). This CDR3 has 19 amino acids.

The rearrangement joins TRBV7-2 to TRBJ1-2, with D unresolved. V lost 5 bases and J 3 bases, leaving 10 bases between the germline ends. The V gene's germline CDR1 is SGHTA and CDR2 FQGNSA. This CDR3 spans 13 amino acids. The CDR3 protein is CASSPRRDYGYTF. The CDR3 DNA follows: TGTGCCAGCAGCCCGAGGAGAGACTATGGCTACACCTTC.